The clone carrying this TCR beta chain was counted many times. Pregnant or lactating patients were excluded, as were those with uncontrolled infection or other autoimmune disease. The study based diagnoses on clinical symptoms, serum thyroxine and TRAb, thyroid ultrasound and orbital computed tomography. More than 9.5 ml fresh peripheral blood yielded the PBMCs. The sample originates from a study of T cells in Graves' hyperthyroidism and ophthalmopathy. The V gene's germline CDR1 is SNHLY and CDR2 FYNNEI. The length of the CDR3 is 11 residues. The germline V and J ends were trimmed by 7 bases and 8 bases, with 8 bases remaining between them. RNA transcripts gave rise to amplified TCR beta CDR3 regions. RT-PCR in the first round (using the HTBI primer set) targeted the TCR CDR3. TCRdb used MiXCR to reprocess the multiplex PCR reads, holding one entry per CDR3 protein. The sample consists of fewer than 650,000 distinct CDR3 sequences, approximately 15% of them appearing once.

Sequencing input: blood. This chain uses TRBV2 with TRBJ1-4; no clear D. The source is a woman aged 25-40 years with Graves' hyperthyroidism that later progressed to Graves' ophthalmopathy. The CDR3 is CASKKEEKLFF. CDR3 nucleotide sequence: TGTGCCAGCAAAAAAGAAGAAAAACTGTTTTTT.